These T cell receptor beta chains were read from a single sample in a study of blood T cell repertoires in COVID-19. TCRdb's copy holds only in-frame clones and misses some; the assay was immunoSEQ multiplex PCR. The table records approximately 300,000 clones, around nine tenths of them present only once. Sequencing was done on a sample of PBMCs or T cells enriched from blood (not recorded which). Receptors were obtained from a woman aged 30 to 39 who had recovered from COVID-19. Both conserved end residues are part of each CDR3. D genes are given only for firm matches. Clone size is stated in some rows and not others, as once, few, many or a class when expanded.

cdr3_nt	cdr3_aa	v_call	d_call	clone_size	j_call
TGTGCCAGCAGTTACTCGGGGACAGGGGGAAATCAGCCCCAGCATTTT	CASSYSGTGGNQPQHF	TRBV6-2/TRBV6-3	TRBD1	-	TRBJ1-5
TGTGCCAGCAGCTCCGGGACCGGGGAGCTGTTTTTT	CASSSGTGELFF	TRBV11-2	-	-	TRBJ2-2
TGCGCCAGCAGCCCACTGAGCTCGGGTTCACCCCTCCACTTT	CASSPLSSGSPLHF	TRBV4-1	-	-	TRBJ1-6
TGTGCCAGCAGCCCGAGGGACAGCCTGAACACTGAAGCTTTCTTT	CASSPRDSLNTEAFF	TRBV6-6	TRBD1	-	TRBJ1-1
TGTGCCTGGGTCTTTAGCGGACTCACAGATACGCAGTATTTT	CAWVFSGLTDTQYF	TRBV30	-	-	TRBJ2-3
TGTGCCAGCAGTCAGAACAGCTATGGCTACACCTTC	CASSQNSYGYTF	TRBV6-2/TRBV6-3	-	-	TRBJ1-2
TGCGCCAGCAGGGATGACAGGGGGCAGGATGGCTACACCTTC	CASRDDRGQDGYTF	TRBV10-2	TRBD1	-	TRBJ1-2
TGTGCCAGTAGTCAGAGACAGGCCCCTTATAGCAATCAGCCCCAGCATTTT	CASSQRQAPYSNQPQHF	TRBV19	-	-	TRBJ1-5
TGTGCCAGCAGTTTTGTACACGGCTACACCTTC	CASSFVHGYTF	TRBV6-2/TRBV6-3	-	-	TRBJ1-2
TGTGCCAGTAGTATAGGCGGGGGAAGGGCAGATACGCAGTATTTT	CASSIGGGRADTQYF	TRBV19	TRBD2	-	TRBJ2-3
TGTGCCAGCAGTGATGCCGGGGGGCTCCCTAATGAAAAACTGTTTTTT	CASSDAGGLPNEKLFF	TRBV6-1	-	-	TRBJ1-4
TGTGCCAGCAGCTTGAGACAGGGGGGTGAAAAACTGTTTTTT	CASSLRQGGEKLFF	TRBV7-9	TRBD1	-	TRBJ1-4
TGTGCCAGCAGCTTAACCGGGACTAGCGGGGTCATATCCTACAATGAGCAGTTCTTC	CASSLTGTSGVISYNEQFF	TRBV27	TRBD2	-	TRBJ2-1
TGTGCCAGCAGCTTAGGCGCCGGGGGTAGGGTCTTT	CASSLGAGGRVF	TRBV7-9	-	-	TRBJ1-1
TGCAGTGCTAGGGGGGACAACGCATACACCTTC	CSARGDNAYTF	TRBV20-1	-	-	TRBJ1-2
TGCGCCAGCAGCCCCCGTCCGGAGGGTTTCAACTATGGCTACACCTTC	CASSPRPEGFNYGYTF	TRBV4-1	-	few	TRBJ1-2
TGCGCCAGCAGCTTGGCCACTCACGCTCGGGGGACCACAGATACGCAGTATTTT	CASSLATHARGTTDTQYF	TRBV5-1	-	-	TRBJ2-3
TGTGCCAGCAGCTCAGTACAGGGGGCATACTATGGCTACACCTTC	CASSSVQGAYYGYTF	TRBV7-9	TRBD1	once	TRBJ1-2
TGTGCCAGTAGTATTTGGGACAGGGGGCCCTATCAGCCCCAGCATTTT	CASSIWDRGPYQPQHF	TRBV19	TRBD1	-	TRBJ1-5
TGTGCCAGCAGCCGACAACTAGGCCCCAATTCACCCCTCCACTTT	CASSRQLGPNSPLHF	TRBV5-4	-	-	TRBJ1-6
TGCGCCAGCAGCTCTGGGCCGGGGGGAAACTATGGCTACACCTTC	CASSSGPGGNYGYTF	TRBV5-1	-	-	TRBJ1-2
TGTGCCAGCCGGACCTTAGCGGGGGGGGACAAAAGCACAGATACGCAGTATTTT	CASRTLAGGDKSTDTQYF	TRBV5-4	TRBD2	-	TRBJ2-3
TGCAGCGTTGAGGACAGGGGCGGAGAAAAACTGTTTTTT	CSVEDRGGEKLFF	TRBV29-1	TRBD1	-	TRBJ1-4
TGCGCCAGCAGCTTGGTGACTAGCGGGGGCACAGATACGCAGTATTTT	CASSLVTSGGTDTQYF	TRBV5-1	TRBD2	-	TRBJ2-3
TGCGCCAGCAGCCCGGGACAGGCGGGCTATGGCTACACCTTC	CASSPGQAGYGYTF	TRBV5-1	TRBD1	-	TRBJ1-2
TGTGCTAGTGGTTTGCCCCACCCCGGGACAGGACCCTCTGGGGCCAACGTCCTGACTTTC	CASGLPHPGTGPSGANVLTF	TRBV12-5	TRBD1	-	TRBJ2-6
TGTGCCAGCAGTGACCTACAGCTCGAGCAGTACTTC	CASSDLQLEQYF	TRBV6-1	-	-	TRBJ2-7
TGTGCCAGCAGCACGACTAGCGGGGGGAACAATGAGCAGTTCTTC	CASSTTSGGNNEQFF	TRBV5-4	TRBD2	-	TRBJ2-1
TGTGCCTGGGACCTCCGGACAGGGGTTGGAGGCTACACCTTC	CAWDLRTGVGGYTF	TRBV30	TRBD1	-	TRBJ1-2
TGCGCCAGCAGCCAAGAGGGAGGGGGGATTGGGACAAATTCACCCCTCCACTTT	CASSQEGGGIGTNSPLHF	TRBV4-1	-	-	TRBJ1-6
TGCGCCAGCAGCCGGACCGACAGGGAAAGTGAAGCTTTCTTT	CASSRTDRESEAFF	TRBV5-1	TRBD1	-	TRBJ1-1
TGTGCCAGCAGCTTGGTCCAGGACACTGAAGCTTTCTTT	CASSLVQDTEAFF	TRBV5-5	-	-	TRBJ1-1
TGTGCCAGCAGCCCCCCGGGACTAGCGGGCACCGGGGAGCTGTTTTTT	CASSPPGLAGTGELFF	TRBV7-9	TRBD2	-	TRBJ2-2
TGTGCCAGCAGCACCAGGGGCCCCATGGGAGGCTACACCTTC	CASSTRGPMGGYTF	TRBV21-1	-	few	TRBJ1-2
TGTGCCAGCAGCTCGGTCGCGGGGTTAGAGCAGTTCTTC	CASSSVAGLEQFF	TRBV7-3	-	-	TRBJ2-1
TGTGCCAGCAGCTTAATCAGGGCTAACTATGGCTACACCTTC	CASSLIRANYGYTF	TRBV7-2	-	-	TRBJ1-2
TGCGCCAGCAGCCTCGGGACAGTGGGTAACACTGAAGCTTTCTTT	CASSLGTVGNTEAFF	TRBV4-1	TRBD1	-	TRBJ1-1
TGTGCCAGTAGTATAGCGCTTCGGGGGACTCAGCCCCAGCATTTT	CASSIALRGTQPQHF	TRBV19	-	-	TRBJ1-5
TGTGCCAGCAGCTTGGGCAGGGGGCCATACGAGCAGTACTTC	CASSLGRGPYEQYF	TRBV11-1	TRBD1	once	TRBJ2-7
TGTGCCAGCAGCTTAAGCGGGAGCGGAGTTACTGAAGCTTTCTTT	CASSLSGSGVTEAFF	TRBV7-3	-	-	TRBJ1-1
TGTGCCAGCACCTCAGGGGGGAGTTCACCCCTCCACTTT	CASTSGGSSPLHF	TRBV6-5	TRBD1	few	TRBJ1-6
TGTGCCAGCAGTTCTCTAAACTATGGCTACACCTTC	CASSSLNYGYTF	TRBV28	-	-	TRBJ1-2
TGTGCCAGCAGCCGGGACAAACATGAAAAACTGTTTTTT	CASSRDKHEKLFF	TRBV6-5	-	-	TRBJ1-4
TGTGCCAGCAGTGAAGGCGACCCGGGGACTGAAGCTTTCTTT	CASSEGDPGTEAFF	TRBV6-1	-	-	TRBJ1-1
TGTGCCAGCAGTCAACAGGGGGCGGCCGGGGCCAACGTCCTGACTTTC	CASSQQGAAGANVLTF	TRBV28	TRBD1	-	TRBJ2-6
TGCAGTGCTACAGGGGATGGCTACACCTTC	CSATGDGYTF	TRBV20-1	-	-	TRBJ1-2
TGTGCCACCCAGGGGGGCGGAAACACCATATATTTT	CATQGGGNTIYF	TRBV5-6	TRBD1	-	TRBJ1-3
TGTGCCAGCAGCTTAGTTGGGGCGCGGGAGACTGAAGCTTTCTTT	CASSLVGARETEAFF	TRBV11-2	-	-	TRBJ1-1
TGTGCCAGCAGCCAACGGAGCCTAAACTATGGCTACACCTTC	CASSQRSLNYGYTF	TRBV3-1/TRBV3-2	-	few	TRBJ1-2
TGTGCCTGGCGGACAGCACAAAATTCACCCCTCCACTTT	CAWRTAQNSPLHF	TRBV30	-	-	TRBJ1-6
TGTGCCAGCAGTCAACGGGAGGTACACACCGGGGAGCTGTTTTTT	CASSQREVHTGELFF	TRBV6-2/TRBV6-3	TRBD2	-	TRBJ2-2
TGCGCCAGCAGCTTGGTGCGGGACGGAGGCTACGAGCAGTACTTC	CASSLVRDGGYEQYF	TRBV5-1	-	-	TRBJ2-7
TGCAGTGCAGGGGTATCTGGGGCCAACGTCCTGACTTTC	CSAGVSGANVLTF	TRBV29-1	-	-	TRBJ2-6